A single T cell receptor (beta chain) is shown here with its context. The CDR3 extends over 15 amino acids. In germline, CDR1 is SGHTA, CDR2 FQGTGA. V was cut by 0 bases and J by 3 bases, with 8 bases left in between. Generated by immunoSEQ multiplex PCR, the TCRdb table keeps only in-frame clones and is missing some. The data hold 140,000 or so clones, with about 90% observed a single time. This record comes from a study of blood T cell repertoires in COVID-19. Study at large: T cells, B-cell-depleted T cells, or PBMCs supplied cDNA or gDNA.

Those who participated ranged in age from about 18 to 89 years and resided in 20 to 30 US areas. Participant-given clinical history determined each cohort assignment. The chain is built from TRBV7-3 and TRBJ2-2, with D perhaps TRBD1 (6 bases). The sequencing input was PBMCs or T cells enriched from blood (not recorded which). This sequence was found in a man aged 60 to 75 who had recovered from COVID-19. In DNA, the CDR3 is TGTGCCAGCAGCTTAACCAGGGGTGACACCGGGGAGCTGTTTTTT. This sequence encodes CASSLTRGDTGELFF.